The clone carrying this TCR beta chain was recorded only once. The data belong to a study of blood T cell repertoires in COVID-19. Turning to the study itself: The cDNA or gDNA used as material had been derived from T cells, B-cell-depleted T cells, or PBMCs.

The V end was cut by 0 bases, the J end by 5 bases, with 8 bases between. The CDR3 consists of 13 residues. Germline V CDR1 and CDR2: GTSNPN, SVGIG (reference sequence). Sequenced by immunoSEQ multiplex PCR; TCRdb stores in-frame clones only, minus some. There are 250,000 to 350,000 clones in the sample; 86% occur only once, and more than 9% lies in the top ten. The receptor was isolated from a woman younger than 35 who had recovered from COVID-19. Sequenced input: PBMCs or T cells enriched from blood (not recorded which). The gene calls are TRBV30 and TRBJ1-5; D gene uncertain. CDR3 loop: CAWSVNRDQPQHF. The CDR3 region has the DNA TGTGCCTGGAGTGTAAACCGAGATCAGCCCCAGCATTTT.